These T cell receptor beta chains were read from a single sample in a study of cytomegalovirus exposure and HLA in healthy donors. Profiling relied on immunoSEQ multiplex PCR, and the TCRdb table lists in-frame clones only, not all of them. Of fewer than 200,000 clones in the sample, around 68% are singletons; the top ten hold about 3%. The material sequenced was PBMCs. Every receptor here comes from a woman aged 35 to 49 in good health and CMV-seropositive. Each CDR3 is given with its conserved first and last residue. A D gene is named only where the DNA matches it firmly. A row's size may be missing; if present it is once, few, many or a size class.

-	-	16	TRBV6-1	TRBJ2-7	TGTGCCAGCAGTGAAGCGGGGCAACAGGGAATCTACGAGCAGTACTTC	CASSEAGQQGIYEQYF
TRBD1	once	14	TRBV7-6	TRBJ2-5	TGTGCCAGCAGCCAAGGACAGGGGCGGGAGACCCAGTACTTC	CASSQGQGRETQYF
-	-	14	TRBV9	TRBJ1-6	TGTGCCAGCAGCGTAGGGGAAACAGGGCGACCCCTCCACTTT	CASSVGETGRPLHF
-	-	14	TRBV27	TRBJ2-7	TGTGCCAGCAGTTTATCAGCGGGTCCCTACGAGCAGAACTTC	CASSLSAGPYEQNF
TRBD2	-	17	TRBV28	TRBJ2-1	TGTGCCAGCAGTCGTGCCGGACTAGCGGGGGGGAAAAATGAGCAGTTCTTC	CASSRAGLAGGKNEQFF
TRBD1	-	16	TRBV5-6	TRBJ1-1	TGTGCCAGCAGCTTGGAAGAGGGGGCGATTAACGCTGAAGCTTTCTTT	CASSLEEGAINAEAFF
-	-	14	TRBV19	TRBJ2-7	TGTGCCAGTAGTACGACAGGCCGGGTCTACGAGCAGTACTTC	CASSTTGRVYEQYF
-	-	14	TRBV5-4	TRBJ2-1	TGTGCCAGCAGCTTGCCAGGCAGGGACAATGAGCAGTTCTTC	CASSLPGRDNEQFF
-	-	13	TRBV6-5	TRBJ2-7	TGTGCCAGCAGTTTCGAGGGAACCTACGAGCAGTACTTC	CASSFEGTYEQYF
TRBD1	few	15	TRBV30	TRBJ1-1	TGTGCCTGGAGGAGACAGGGGGCGCGAAACACTGAAGCTTTCTTT	CAWRRQGARNTEAFF
TRBD1	-	18	TRBV4-1	TRBJ1-2	TGCGCCAGCAGCCAAGATTCGGGACAGGGTACGCTAAACTATGGCTACCCCTTC	CASSQDSGQGTLNYGYPF
-	few	15	TRBV4-3	TRBJ2-2	TGCGCCAGCAGCCAAGACAGGGGGAACACCGGGGAGCTGTTTTTT	CASSQDRGNTGELFF
-	-	13	TRBV10-3	TRBJ2-7	TGTGCCATCAGTGAGTCTAGTTCCTACGAGCAGTACTTC	CAISESSSYEQYF
-	-	11	TRBV6-1	TRBJ1-6	TGTGCCAGCAGCGACCCGGGACCCCTCCACTTT	CASSDPGPLHF
-	few	14	TRBV28	TRBJ1-3	TGTGCCACCGGTTCGGCGGGGATCGGAAACACCATATATTTT	CATGSAGIGNTIYF
TRBD2	-	14	TRBV4-2	TRBJ2-1	TGTGCCAGCAGCCAAGCTAGCGGGGGCGATGAGCAGTTCTTC	CASSQASGGDEQFF
-	-	16	TRBV19	TRBJ1-5	TGTGCCAGTAGTATCGGGGGGCCGGGGGGAAGGGAGCCCCAGCATTTT	CASSIGGPGGREPQHF
-	once	15	TRBV11-2	TRBJ1-4	TGTGCCAGCAGCTTAGATCCATTAACTAATGAAAAACTGTTTTTT	CASSLDPLTNEKLFF
TRBD1	-	13	TRBV4-1	TRBJ2-1	TGCGCCAGCAGCGTAGGACAGGGGGTTGAGCAGTTCTTC	CASSVGQGVEQFF
-	-	14	TRBV5-1	TRBJ2-1	TGCGCCAGCAGCTTGTACGGTGGGAGGCGGGAGCAGTTCTTC	CASSLYGGRREQFF
TRBD1	-	16	TRBV15	TRBJ2-2	TGTGCCACCAGCAGAGAGTTTTCAGGGGGCAACGGGGAGCTGTTTTTT	CATSREFSGGNGELFF
TRBD2	few	15	TRBV6-5	TRBJ2-3	TGTGCCAGCAGTCGGACTAGCGGGATGTTAGATACGCAGTATTTT	CASSRTSGMLDTQYF
TRBD1	-	14	TRBV29-1	TRBJ1-2	TGCAGCGTTGAAGATCGGCAGGGGGCCATTGGCTACACCTTC	CSVEDRQGAIGYTF
TRBD2	-	16	TRBV7-9	TRBJ2-7	TGTTCCAGCAGCCCGACGACTAGCGGGAGGGCCTACGAGCAGTACTTC	CSSSPTTSGRAYEQYF
TRBD2	-	16	TRBV27	TRBJ2-3	TGTGCCAGCAGTTCCTATAGCGGGAGCAGTACAGATACGCAGTATTTT	CASSSYSGSSTDTQYF
TRBD1	few	14	TRBV6-5	TRBJ1-6	TGTGCCAGCAGGAGACAGGGGTCGGATTCACCCCTCCACTTT	CASRRQGSDSPLHF
-	-	12	TRBV5-4	TRBJ2-3	TGTGCCAGCAGCAGGGGAGGAGATACGCAGTATTTT	CASSRGGDTQYF
-	-	15	TRBV7-2	TRBJ1-3	TGTGCCAGCAGCCCCGTGGGGGGTAGTAGAAACACCATATATTTT	CASSPVGGSRNTIYF
-	-	13	TRBV27	TRBJ1-5	TGTGCCAGCAGTTTAGAACTCAATCAGCCCCAGCATTTT	CASSLELNQPQHF
-	-	13	TRBV29-1	TRBJ2-6	TGCAGCGTGTCAGTCCTGGGGGCCAACGTCCTGACTTTC	CSVSVLGANVLTF
-	-	14	TRBV28	TRBJ1-5	TGTGCCAGCAGTTCAGGGGTCGGCAATCAGCCCCAGCATTTT	CASSSGVGNQPQHF
TRBD1	few	13	TRBV7-9	TRBJ1-1	TGTGCCAGCAGATGGACAGGGAACACTGAAGCTTTCTTT	CASRWTGNTEAFF
-	-	17	TRBV2	TRBJ2-4	TGTGCCAGCAGAACTCAAGGAGGGAAGTTAGCCAAAAACATTCAGTACTTC	CASRTQGGKLAKNIQYF
-	-	16	TRBV11-2	TRBJ2-2	TGTGCCAGCAGCGACGGCGGCGCGCTAGGCACCGGGGAGCTGTTTTTT	CASSDGGALGTGELFF
-	few	16	TRBV5-1	TRBJ2-3	TGCGCCAGCAGCTTGGGAGGGTCCCCCAGCACAGATACGCAGTATTTT	CASSLGGSPSTDTQYF
-	-	16	TRBV27	TRBJ2-3	TGTGCCAGCAGGGCCGTTAGCGGCCCTTCCACAGATACGCAGTATTTT	CASRAVSGPSTDTQYF
-	few	15	TRBV11-2	TRBJ1-2	TGTGCCAGCAGCTTAGATTGGTTAGGAGGCTATGGCTACCCCTTC	CASSLDWLGGYGYPF
-	-	11	TRBV6-5	TRBJ2-7	TGTGCCAGCAGTAATCACTACGAGCAGTACTTC	CASSNHYEQYF
-	-	15	TRBV7-2	TRBJ1-5	TGTGCCAGCAGCCCCGGGACTTATAGCAATCAGCCCCAGCATTTT	CASSPGTYSNQPQHF
TRBD1	-	16	TRBV2	TRBJ1-5	TGTGCCAGCAGGGATCCTTACAGGGGGCGCAATCAGCCCCAGCATTTT	CASRDPYRGRNQPQHF
-	once	13	TRBV27	TRBJ2-1	TGTGCCAGCAGTTTATACGGGATAAATGAGCAGTTCTTC	CASSLYGINEQFF
-	few	15	TRBV7-8	TRBJ2-1	TGTGCCAGCAGCTTATCATACCAGGGCTACAATGAGCAGTTCTTC	CASSLSYQGYNEQFF